The sequence of this T cell receptor (beta chain) was determined in a study of blood T cell repertoires in COVID-19. V was pared by 5 bases and J by 1 base, with 2 bases of the junction left unmatched. The CDR3 runs to 14 residues. Per germline, CDR1 ENHRY and CDR2 SYGVKD. Methods used by the authors: Estimated nucleated cell counts came from reference gene primer amplification. TCRdb's table, derived via immunoSEQ multiplex PCR, lists solely in-frame clones and lacks some. V and J calls and clone size are those listed in that table; D and trimming were worked out from the DNA. Of 200,000 or so clones listed, 80% to 90% are singletons. This clone showed up just once. This study enrolled people aged about 18 to 95 from about two dozen US geographic areas.

The material sequenced was PBMCs or T cells enriched from blood (not recorded which). The receptor comes from a woman aged 40 to 50 with acute COVID-19. The chain has TRBV10-3 and TRBJ2-3; 8 positions match TRBD2. The CDR3 sequence is CAISNSGGTDTQYF. The CDR3 DNA reads as TGTGCCATCAGTAATAGCGGGGGCACAGATACGCAGTATTTT.